This TCR beta chain was identified during a study of blood T cell repertoires in COVID-19. Turning to the study itself: Sites across the United States, Italy and Spain contributed samples from acute and convalescent COVID-19. The cDNA or gDNA used as material had been derived from T cells, B-cell-depleted T cells, or PBMCs.

Authors' analysis steps: Scientists estimated how many nucleated cells there were by amplifying reference gene primers. Measured with immunoSEQ multiplex PCR; TCRdb has only the in-frame clones, and not every one. That table gives V, J and clone size, and the DNA gave D and trimming. Found here are 60,000 to 75,000 clones, 76% of them singletons; the top ten hold approximately 6.4%. CDR1 and CDR2 (germline): SEHNR, FQNEAQ (reference sequence). The CDR3 loop spans 14 amino acids. The V end was cut by 5 bases, the J end by 2 bases, with 12 bases between. This receptor was identified in a woman in her forties or fifties with active or convalescent COVID-19. The J gene is TRBJ2-5, the V gene TRBV7-9; tentatively, D is TRBD1 (5 bases). Input material: peripheral blood. The CDR3 spells CASSPSGNQETQYF. The DNA of the CDR3 is TGTGCCAGCAGCCCGTCAGGGAATCAAGAGACCCAGTACTTC.